The present T cell receptor beta chain was sequenced within a study of T cell responses to AZD1222 COVID-19 vaccine. Study conclusions and caveats: Spike-specific TCRs gained breadth and depth after people received two AZD1222 doses. Most donors were white British, females outnumbered males, and clonal diversity was possibly underestimated.

Clones were sequenced by immunoSEQ multiplex PCR, and TCRdb holds only the in-frame ones, with some missing. The sample records about 53,000 clones, approximately 84% being singletons. Trimming took 4 bases from V and 0 from J, leaving 13 bases between them. The length of the CDR3 is 15 residues. Germline V gene data show CDR1 as SGHRS and CDR2 as YFSETQ. Worth noting for this clone: Its specificity is unknown.

The sample here was peripheral blood, taken on day 0 of AZD1222 vaccination. The TCR comes from an adult in good health. The chain employs TRBV5-1 and TRBJ1-1; the D gene is possibly TRBD1 (5 bases). The chain's CDR3 is CASSRTQAMNTEAFF. The DNA of the CDR3 is TGCGCCAGCAGCAGGACACAAGCGATGAACACTGAAGCTTTCTTT.